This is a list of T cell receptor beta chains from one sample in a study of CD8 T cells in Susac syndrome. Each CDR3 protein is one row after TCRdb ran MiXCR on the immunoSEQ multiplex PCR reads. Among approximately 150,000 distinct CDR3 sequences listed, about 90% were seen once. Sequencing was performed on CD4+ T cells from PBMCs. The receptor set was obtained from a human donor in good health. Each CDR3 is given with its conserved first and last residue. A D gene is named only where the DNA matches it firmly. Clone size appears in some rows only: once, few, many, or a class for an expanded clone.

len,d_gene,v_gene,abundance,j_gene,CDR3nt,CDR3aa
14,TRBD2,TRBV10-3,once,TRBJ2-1,TGTGCCATCAGGGGGGGTCTAGCGGGCAATGAGCAGTTCTTC,CAIRGGLAGNEQFF
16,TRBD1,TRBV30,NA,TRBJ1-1,TGTGCCTGGAGTGTATGGAGACAGGGTGCGAACACTGAAGCTTTCTTT,CAWSVWRQGANTEAFF
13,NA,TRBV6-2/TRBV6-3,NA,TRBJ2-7,TGTGCCAGCAGACCAAGCGGTACCTACGAGCAGTACTTC,CASRPSGTYEQYF
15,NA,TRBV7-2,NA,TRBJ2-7,TGTGCCAGCAGCTTAAGCAGCATGTCCTCCTACGAGCAGTACTTC,CASSLSSMSSYEQYF
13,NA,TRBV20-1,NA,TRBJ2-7,TGCAGTGCCAACCGTGGGTTTTCCTACGAGCAGTACTTC,CSANRGFSYEQYF
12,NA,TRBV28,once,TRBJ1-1,TGTGCCAGCGGGACGGGTGACACTGAAGCTTTCTTT,CASGTGDTEAFF
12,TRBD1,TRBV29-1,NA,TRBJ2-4,TGCAGCGTTAGGGACAGAGAAAACATTCAGTACTTC,CSVRDRENIQYF
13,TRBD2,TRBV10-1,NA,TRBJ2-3,TGCGCCAGCGAAGCGGGGTCCGGTGATACGCAGTATTTT,CASEAGSGDTQYF
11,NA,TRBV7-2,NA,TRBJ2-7,TGTGCCAGCAGCTTAACCTTCGGGCAGTACTTC,CASSLTFGQYF
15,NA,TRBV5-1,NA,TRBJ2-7,TGCGCCAGCAGCCCCCGTGGGGAAAGCTCCTACGAGCAGTACTTC,CASSPRGESSYEQYF
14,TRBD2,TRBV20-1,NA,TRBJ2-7,TGCAGTGCCTTCCGCGGACTAGCGGGTTACGAGCAGTACTTC,CSAFRGLAGYEQYF
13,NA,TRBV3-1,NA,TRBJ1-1,TGTGCCAGCAGCCAAGTTACGAACACTGAAGCTTTCTTT,CASSQVTNTEAFF
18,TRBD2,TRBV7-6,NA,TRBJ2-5,TGTGCCAGCAGCCCCCTGACTAGCGGGAAATGGATTGGAGAGACCCAGTACTTC,CASSPLTSGKWIGETQYF
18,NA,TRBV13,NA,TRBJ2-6,TGTGCCAGCAGCCCTAGTGGACTTCGCGAGCCCGGGGCCAACGTCCTGACTTTC,CASSPSGLREPGANVLTF
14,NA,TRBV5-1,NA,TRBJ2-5,TGCGCCAGCAGCTTGGGAACCCGCCAAGAGACCCAGTACTTC,CASSLGTRQETQYF
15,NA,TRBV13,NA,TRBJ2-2,TGTGCCAGCAGCTTAGGACGACCGAACACCGGGGAGCTGTTTTTT,CASSLGRPNTGELFF
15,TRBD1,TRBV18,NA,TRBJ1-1,TGTGCCAGCTCACCACCGAGAGACAGGGGGACTGAAGCTTTCTTT,CASSPPRDRGTEAFF
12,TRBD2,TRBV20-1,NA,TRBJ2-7,TGCAGTGCAAAGCGGGAGTCGGGCGAGCAGTACTTC,CSAKRESGEQYF
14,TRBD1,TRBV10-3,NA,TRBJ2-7,TGTGCCGCCCGACCGGGACAGGGAATAGGCTGGCAGTACTTC,CAARPGQGIGWQYF
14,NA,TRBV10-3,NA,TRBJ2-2,TGTGCCATCAGTGAGGGGGCGAACACCGGGGAGCTGTTTTTT,CAISEGANTGELFF
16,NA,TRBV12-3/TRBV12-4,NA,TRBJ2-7,TGTGCCAGCAGTTTAGGTATCGCGGGGCGTGGGTACGAGCAGTACTTC,CASSLGIAGRGYEQYF
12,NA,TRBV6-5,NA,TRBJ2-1,TGTGCCAGCAGTTACGAGGGGGGGGAGCAGTTCTTC,CASSYEGGEQFF